Each of the 28 T cell receptor beta chains below was sequenced from the same sample in a study of blood T cell repertoires in COVID-19. Assay used: immunoSEQ multiplex PCR; TCRdb lists only in-frame clones, some missing. Seen here are about 110,000 clones, around 82% observed once, and the top ten hold over 4%. What was sequenced was peripheral blood. The receptor source for this set is a human donor in a cohort sampled during active COVID-19.

The CDR3: CASSPLPPETQYF. The CDR3 DNA is TGTGCCAGCAGTCCCCTCCCCCCGGAGACCCAGTACTTC. The V and J genes are TRBV6-2 or TRBV6-3 and TRBJ2-5; D unresolved. Trimming removed 5 bases at V and 5 bases at J, with 12 bases between. The V gene's germline CDR1 is MNHEY and CDR2 SVGEGT. This CDR3 spans 13 amino acids.

The genes are TRBV28 and TRBJ2-7, with D unresolved. CDR1 and CDR2 (germline): MDHEN, SYDVKM. The CDR3 sequence is 14 residues long. Trimming pared 6 bases from V and 4 bases from J, leaving 16 bases between. Here the CDR3 reads CASSGSPRLYEQYF. The CDR3 DNA reads as TGTGCCAGCAGCGGGTCCCCAAGGCTTTACGAGCAGTACTTC.

In DNA form, the CDR3 reads TGTGCCAGCAGTTTATCCGGGGGTCAGGGGGCGTCGCGCTACACCTTC. It specifies CASSLSGGQGASRYTF. The chain links TRBV27 to TRBJ1-2; the match to TRBD1 covers 8 bases. This CDR3 comprises 16 residues. The germline CDR1 and CDR2 sequences are MNHEY and SMNVEV (reference sequence). Trimming cost V 0 bases and J 9 bases; bases outside gene matches: 12.

J is TRBJ1-2 and V is TRBV6-5; 7 bases agree with TRBD1. V lost 0 bases, J lost 5 bases, and 3 bases stayed unmatched. CDR1 MNHEY and CDR2 SVGAGI come from the germline V gene. The CDR3 contains 14 residues. This CDR3 is CASSYSNRGYGYTF. CDR3 DNA sequence: TGTGCCAGCAGTTACTCTAACAGGGGTTATGGCTACACCTTC.

This rearrangement joins TRBV7-6 to TRBJ1-4; possibly TRBD1 for D (6 bases). Trimming shortened V by 0 bases and J by 7 bases, and 15 bases separated the two germline ends. From germline, CDR1 is SGHVS and CDR2 FNYEAQ. The CDR3 consists of 16 residues. The DNA for the CDR3 is TGTGCCAGCAGCTTAGCTATACCAGGGGTTACTGAAAAACTGTTTTTT. It encodes CASSLAIPGVTEKLFF.

The V and J genes are TRBV18 and TRBJ2-7; 10 bases map to TRBD2. This CDR3 comprises 15 residues. The germline CDR1 and CDR2 sequences are KGHSH and LQKENI. The V gene end was trimmed by 4 bases and the J gene end by 4 bases; junction bases not matched to a gene: 7. The CDR3 coding sequence is TGTGCCAGCTCACTGGGGCTAGCGGGAGCTTACGAGCAGTACTTC. It is translated as CASSLGLAGAYEQYF. The full variable domain, completed using reference TRBV18 and TRBJ2-7, is NAGVMQNPRHLVRRRGQEARLRCSPMKGHSHVYWYRQLPEEGLKFMVYLQKENIIDESGMPKERFSAEFPKEGPSILRIQQVVRGDSAAYFCASSLGLAGAYEQYFGPGTRLTVT.

This rearrangement joins TRBV11-2 to TRBJ2-7, with D maybe TRBD2 (6 bases). Deletions cut 5 bases from V and 1 base from J, with 18 bases between. The V gene's germline CDR1 is SGHAT and CDR2 FQNNGV. The CDR3 totals 16 residues. CDR3 nucleotides: TGTGCCAGCAGCCCCCCCCTTAGCGGCCGATCCTACGAGCAGTACTTC. Its protein is CASSPPLSGRSYEQYF. Full variable domain (remainder filled in from reference TRBV11-2 and TRBJ2-7): EAGVAQSPRYKIIEKRQSVAFWCNPISGHATLYWYQQILGQGPKLLIQFQNNGVVDDSQLPKDRFSAERLKGVDSTLKIQPAKLEDSAVYLCASSPPLSGRSYEQYFGPGTRLTVT.

This chain joins TRBV4-3 and TRBJ2-5; weak D call: TRBD2 (6 bases). CDR3 length: 15 amino acids. The V end was cut by 0 bases, the J end by 5 bases, with 13 bases between. Germline V gene sequence: CDR1 LGHNA, CDR2 YSLEER. The DNA for the CDR3 is TGCGCCAGCAGCCAAGATTGGGGGGAGCCGGAGACCCAGTACTTC. Translation: CASSQDWGEPETQYF.

DNA of the CDR3: TGTGCCAGTAGTCTCGTAACAGCGGGCACAGATACGCAGTATTTT. It is translated as CASSLVTAGTDTQYF. J is TRBJ2-3 and V is TRBV19; tentative D call: TRBD2 (5 bases). Germline CDR1 and CDR2: LNHDA and SQIVND (reference sequence). The V and J ends lost 5 bases and 1 base respectively, with 13 bases between them. The CDR3 runs 15 residues.

The J gene is TRBJ1-3, the V gene TRBV2; weak D call: TRBD1 (5 bases). Germline lookup yields CDR1 SNHLY and CDR2 FYNNEI. Trimming removed 7 bases from V and 3 bases from J, with 7 bases in between. The CDR3 sequence is 12 residues long. In DNA, the CDR3 is TGTGCCAGCACAGGGAATGGAAACACCATATATTTT. It codes for CASTGNGNTIYF.

The rearrangement uses TRBV2 and TRBJ1-5, with TRBD1 as a possible D gene (5 bases). Trimming took 5 bases from V and 0 from J, leaving 11 bases between them. Per germline, CDR1 SNHLY and CDR2 FYNNEI. CDR3 size: 15 residues. The CDR3 sequence: CASSPPGYSNQPQHF. In DNA form, the CDR3 reads TGTGCCAGCAGTCCCCCAGGGTATAGCAATCAGCCCCAGCATTTT. Full variable domain (missing parts from reference TRBV2 and TRBJ1-5): EPEVTQTPSHQVTQMGQEVILRCVPISNHLYFYWYRQILGQKVEFLVSFYNNEISEKSEIFDDQFSVERPDGSNFTLKIRSTKLEDSAMYFCASSPPGYSNQPQHFGDGTRLSIL.

This sequence joins TRBV7-9 and TRBJ1-3; no clear D gene. Per the germline V gene, CDR1 is SEHNR and CDR2 is FQNEAQ (reference sequence). The CDR3 spans 15 residues. With 5 bases removed from V and 7 bases from J, the gap between germline ends came to 18 bases. In nucleotides, the CDR3 is TGTGCCAGCAGCCACAATCCGTTAACGGGTAACACCATATATTTT. This codes for CASSHNPLTGNTIYF.

V is TRBV5-6 and J is TRBJ2-7, with TRBD1 matching 7 bases. Losses at the gene ends were 5 bases for V and 6 bases for J; bases not matched to a gene: 5. There are 12 residues in the CDR3. The germline CDR1 and CDR2 sequences are SGHDT and YYEEEE. DNA of the CDR3: TGTGCCAGCAGTCTCGACAGGGCCGAGCAGTACGTC. Encoded protein: CASSLDRAEQYV.

V usage is TRBV18 and J usage is TRBJ2-7; D gene unclear. Per germline, CDR1 KGHSH and CDR2 LQKENI. The CDR3 covers 13 residues. V lost 3 bases to trimming and J lost 9 bases, with 15 bases between them. The CDR3 DNA is TGTGCCAGCTCACCGACGACTTATTATCCGCAGTACGTC. Protein product: CASSPTTYYPQYV.

This chain connects TRBV5-6 to TRBJ2-4; 7 bases line up with TRBD1. Losses at the gene ends were 4 bases for V and 0 bases for J; bases not matched to a gene: 4. Per germline, CDR1 SGHDT and CDR2 YYEEEE. This CDR3 is built from 15 residues. CDR3 in DNA: TGTGCCAGCAGCATGGGACAGTTAGCCAAAAACATTCAGTACTTC. Its translation is CASSMGQLAKNIQYF.

This chain joins TRBV30 and TRBJ1-2, with 7 bases aligning to TRBD1. CDR1 GTSNPN and CDR2 SVGIG come from the germline V gene (reference sequence). The trim removed 0 bases at V and 4 bases at J, leaving 2 bases unmatched. The CDR3 is made up of 13 amino acids. This CDR3 is CAWSVGQSYGYTF. CDR3 nucleotide sequence: TGTGCCTGGAGTGTGGGACAGTCCTATGGCTACACCTTC.

V usage is TRBV6-5 and J usage is TRBJ2-5, with a possible D match to TRBD1 (6 bases). The V end lost 6 bases, the J end lost 3 bases, and 11 bases lay between the germline ends. This CDR3 region has 13 residues. CDR1 MNHEY and CDR2 SVGAGI come from the germline V gene. CDR3 nucleotides: TGTGCCAGCAGGAACCACAGGGAAGAGACCCAGTACTTC. Its translation: CASRNHREETQYF.

The gene calls are TRBV5-1 and TRBJ2-3; 7 nucleotides agree with TRBD1. Germline CDR1 is SGHRS and CDR2 is YFSETQ. Unmatched junction bases numbered 5, after V lost 4 bases and J lost 0 bases. The CDR3 contains 15 residues. The CDR3 nucleotides read TGCGCCAGCAGCGTCCGGGACAGTAGCACAGATACGCAGTATTTT. It codes for CASSVRDSSTDTQYF.

The chain couples TRBV28 to TRBJ1-2, with 7 bases matching TRBD1. V trimming: 5 bases; J trimming: 9 bases; junction bases outside the gene matches: 9. In germline, CDR1 is MDHEN, CDR2 SYDVKM. The CDR3 runs 13 residues. CDR3 coding DNA: TGTGCCAGCAGTAACTTGGACAGGCTTCGCTACACCTTC. Protein: CASSNLDRLRYTF.

This sequence joins TRBV9 and TRBJ2-1; TRBD1 matches 9 bases. Trimming took 3 bases from V and 4 from J; bases not matched to a gene: 11. CDR1 is SGDLS and CDR2 is YYNGEE in the germline V gene. The CDR3 runs to 17 residues. The CDR3 is CASSESPRGQGYNEQFF. In nucleotides, the CDR3 is TGTGCCAGCAGCGAGTCCCCTAGAGGACAGGGGTACAATGAGCAGTTCTTC.

The gene calls are TRBV3-1 (or the pseudogene TRBV3-2) and TRBJ2-3, with TRBD2 identical over 9 bases. V gave up 4 bases and J gave up 0 bases; unmatched junction bases: 5. CDR3 length: 16 amino acids. Germline V gene lookup returns CDR1 LGHDT and CDR2 YNNKEL (reference sequence). Here the CDR3 reads CASSPLAGGSTDTQYF. DNA of the CDR3: TGTGCCAGCAGCCCCCTTGCGGGAGGGAGCACAGATACGCAGTATTTT.

This rearrangement joins TRBV3-1 (or the pseudogene TRBV3-2) to TRBJ2-5; tentatively, D is TRBD1 (6 bases). With 1 base removed from V and 4 bases from J, the gap between germline ends came to 7 bases. The germline V gene encodes CDR1 LGHDT and CDR2 YNNKEL (reference sequence). The CDR3 contains 13 residues. The CDR3 DNA reads as TGTGCCAGCAGCCAAGCCAGGGGAGAGACCCAGTACTTC. It translates to CASSQARGETQYF.

The chain has TRBV18 and TRBJ1-6; D is unclear. V gave up 3 bases and J gave up 7 bases, with 16 bases separating them. The CDR3 consists of 16 residues. Germline assignment: CDR1 KGHSH and CDR2 LQKENI. The CDR3 DNA reads TGTGCCAGCTCACCCCGGATTAAGCGGGCAAATTCACCCCTCCACTTT. Amino acids: CASSPRIKRANSPLHF. The full variable domain, rest sourced from reference TRBV18 and TRBJ1-6, is NAGVMQNPRHLVRRRGQEARLRCSPMKGHSHVYWYRQLPEEGLKFMVYLQKENIIDESGMPKERFSAEFPKEGPSILRIQQVVRGDSAAYFCASSPRIKRANSPLHFGNGTRLTVT.

This chain uses TRBV5-1 with TRBJ2-5; D not certain. This CDR3 region has 13 residues. With 3 bases removed from V and 5 bases from J, the gap between germline ends came to 11 bases. CDR1 SGHRS and CDR2 YFSETQ come from the germline V gene. This CDR3 is CASSSLLEETQYF. CDR3 nucleotides: TGCGCCAGCAGCTCCCTCTTAGAGGAGACCCAGTACTTC.

CDR3 sequence reads: CASSYGVGAFF. Written as DNA, the CDR3 is TGTGCCAGCAGTTACGGGGTCGGGGCTTTCTTT. The chain links TRBV2 to TRBJ1-1; D is unclear. Germline V CDR1 and CDR2: SNHLY, FYNNEI. The CDR3 has 11 residues. Between the trimmed V and J ends, which lost 5 bases and 11 bases, there was a span of 12 bases.

The rearrangement uses TRBV28 and TRBJ2-7; a weak D match, TRBD1 (5 bases). The CDR3 is 16 residues long. Germline V gene lookup returns CDR1 MDHEN and CDR2 SYDVKM. Trimming took off 5 bases at V and 0 bases at J, with 17 bases between the two ends. CDR3 in amino acids: CASSPWSGGHSYEQYF. The DNA for the CDR3 is TGTGCCAGCAGTCCTTGGAGTGGCGGACACTCCTACGAGCAGTACTTC.

With regard to this clone: At the DNA level, this CDR3 is encoded by other sequences in the same sample as well. This sequence joins TRBV7-3 and TRBJ2-3; TRBD2 matches 7 bases. V was clipped by 5 bases and J by 2 bases; unmatched bases: 1. Germline V gives CDR1 SGHTA, CDR2 FQGTGA. The CDR3 consists of 13 residues. CDR3 nucleotides: TGTGCCAGCAGCCGGGACTACACAGATACGCAGTATTTT. Its translation: CASSRDYTDTQYF.

This clone occurred a few times. The CDR3 nucleotides are TGTGCCAGTAGCGTCAGCGCAGGGGATACGCAGTATTTT. This gives the protein CASSVSAGDTQYF. This chain connects TRBV19 to TRBJ2-3, with D perhaps matching TRBD1 (5 bases). The germline V gene has CDR1 LNHDA and CDR2 SQIVND (reference sequence). The CDR3 sequence is 13 residues long. V was trimmed by 6 bases and J by 6 bases, leaving 13 bases between them. Variable domain in full (rest from reference TRBV19 and TRBJ2-3): DGGITQSPKYLFRKEGQNVTLSCEQNLNHDAMYWYRQDPGQGLRLIYYSQIVNDFQKGDIAEGYSVSREKKESFPLTVTSAQKNPTAFYLCASSVSAGDTQYFGPGTRLTVL.